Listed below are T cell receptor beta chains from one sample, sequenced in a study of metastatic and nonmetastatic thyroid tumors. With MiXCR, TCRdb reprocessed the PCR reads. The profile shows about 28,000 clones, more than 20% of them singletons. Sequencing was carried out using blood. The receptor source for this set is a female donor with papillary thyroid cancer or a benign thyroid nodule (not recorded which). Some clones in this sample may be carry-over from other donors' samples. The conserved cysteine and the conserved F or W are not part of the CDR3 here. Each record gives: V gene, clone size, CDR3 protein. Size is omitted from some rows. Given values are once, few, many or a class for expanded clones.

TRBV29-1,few,SVETGWGDTQY
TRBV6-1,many,ASSPVGGSYNEQF
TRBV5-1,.,ASSLDLGQVNTIY
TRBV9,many,ASSAAIGGGETQY
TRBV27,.,ASSPDISYEQY
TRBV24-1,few,ATSDGGLAGGYNEQF
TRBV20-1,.,SARVAGSNTGELF
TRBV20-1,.,SAREGVGAGELF
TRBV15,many,ATSRNRDLYNEQF
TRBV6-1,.,ASSLGQTTDTQY
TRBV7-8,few,ASSLELRWSSYEQY
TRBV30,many,AWRSPGTNEKLF
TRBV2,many,ASSKRSSSYNEQF
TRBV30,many,AWSGQLSNTEAF
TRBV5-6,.,ASSLPGNTEAF
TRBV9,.,ASSVGLLSGELF
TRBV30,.,AWSVRAIGGAAD
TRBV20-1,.,SARGITSRSGGQLETQY
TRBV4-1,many,ASSQLAARYNEQF
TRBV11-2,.,ASSTLDRGYTQY
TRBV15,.,ATSRRGRVDRFPKLF
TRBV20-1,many,SGTGQSNQPQH
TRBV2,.,STHGDADQPQH
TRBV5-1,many,ASSSRQDSYEQY
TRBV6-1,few,ASSDRDRGLLETQY
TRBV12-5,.,ASGWGIGSGGSTDTQY
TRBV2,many,ASRKGLGTGELF
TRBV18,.,ASSPGTGWDEQY
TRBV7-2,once,ASSLGTGGEQY
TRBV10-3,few,AIRGDVPHNEQF
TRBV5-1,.,ASSPLTAPSYNEQF
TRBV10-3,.,AISTLAPQEYEQY
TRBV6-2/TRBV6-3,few,ASSTNDRGYNEKLF
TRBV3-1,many,ASTDRGLFGTGELF
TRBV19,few,ASRPLRQKGTNEQF
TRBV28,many,ASSFRAVLAKNIQY
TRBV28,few,ASRAGQGFGYT
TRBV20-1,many,SAPRTSGLHYEQY
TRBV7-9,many,ASSFGVAGGWSTDTQY
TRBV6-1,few,ASSSMSSGANVLT
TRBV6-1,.,ASSLPTGLMNTEAF
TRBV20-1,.,SAAEPGRQNSPLH
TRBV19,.,ASSIPGGRGQPQH
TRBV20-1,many,SVSNQRADRNQPQH
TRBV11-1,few,ASSLEGASSGNTIY
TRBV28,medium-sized,ASSSLEAGAYEQY